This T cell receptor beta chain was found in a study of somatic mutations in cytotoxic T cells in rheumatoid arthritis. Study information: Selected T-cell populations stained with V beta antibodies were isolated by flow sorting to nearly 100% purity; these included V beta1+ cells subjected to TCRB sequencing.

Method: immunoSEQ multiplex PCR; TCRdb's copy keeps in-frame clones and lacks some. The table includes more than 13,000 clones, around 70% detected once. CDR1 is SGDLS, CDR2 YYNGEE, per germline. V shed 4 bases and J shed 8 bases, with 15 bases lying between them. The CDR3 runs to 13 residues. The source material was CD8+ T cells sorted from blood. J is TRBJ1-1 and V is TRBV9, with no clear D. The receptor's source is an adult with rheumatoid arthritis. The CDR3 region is CASSPEGFPEAFF. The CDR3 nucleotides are TGTGCCAGCAGCCCCGAGGGCTTCCCCGAAGCTTTCTTT.